These T cell receptor beta chains were read from a single sample in a study of regulatory T cells in long-lasting Graves disease. TCRdb redid the calling of the multiplex PCR reads with MiXCR, one entry per CDR3 protein. The table has about half a million distinct CDR3 sequences, about 11% seen once. These records were also assigned to another study, of T cells in Graves' hyperthyroidism and ophthalmopathy.

The sequenced sample was peripheral blood mononuclear cells (PBMCs), obtained at new diagnosis, from a patient treated with antithyroid drugs. These TCRs come from a woman younger than 45 with Graves disease. CDR3s include the opening cysteine and the closing phenylalanine or tryptophan. Fields, in order: D gene, clone size, J gene, V gene, CDR3 protein, CDR3 DNA. The D gene is left open where the match is weak. Only some rows state a clone size, as once, few, many or a class for expanded clones.

>-|many|TRBJ2-1|TRBV20-1
CSASDDPNEQFF
TGCAGTGCTAGCGACGACCCCAATGAGCAGTTCTTC
>TRBD2|few|TRBJ2-2|TRBV28
CASRPELAGVLMVGELFF
TGTGCCAGCAGACCCGAACTAGCGGGAGTTCTAATGGTGGGGGAGCTGTTTTTT
>-|many|TRBJ2-7|TRBV2
CASSEVGASAKNEQYF
TGTGCCAGCAGTGAGGTTGGGGCCAGCGCAAAAAACGAGCAGTACTTC
>TRBD1|many|TRBJ1-5|TRBV30
CAWRGTAGGPQHF
TGTGCCTGGAGGGGGACAGCGGGGGGGCCCCAGCATTTT
>-|many|TRBJ1-1|TRBV5-1
CASSFGQLHHEAFF
TGCGCCAGCAGCTTCGGACAGCTACACCATGAAGCTTTCTTT
>-|-|TRBJ2-5|TRBV19
CASSSGLLQETQYF
TGTGCCAGTAGTTCGGGACTCCTCCAAGAGACCCAGTACTTC
>-|many|TRBJ1-2|TRBV28
CASRKNYGYTF
TGTGCCAGCAGGAAAAACTATGGCTACACCTTC
>TRBD2|-|TRBJ2-7|TRBV28
CASSSPSSGNYEQYF
TGTGCCAGCAGTTCACCATCTAGCGGGAACTACGAGCAGTACTTC
>TRBD1|-|TRBJ1-2|TRBV15
CATSRSRDRGLSGYTF
TGTGCCACCAGCAGGTCCCGGGACAGGGGGCTTAGTGGCTACACCTTC
>-|many|TRBJ1-1|TRBV7-2
CASSLRRDTEAFF
TGTGCCAGCAGCTTAAGAAGGGACACTGAAGCTTTCTTT
>-|many|TRBJ2-3|TRBV6-2/TRBV6-3
CASSYSLYTGLHTQYF
TGTGCCAGCAGTTACTCCCTTTATACAGGGTTACATACGCAGTATTTT
>-|-|TRBJ1-1|TRBV29-1
CSVADGPNTEAFF
TGCAGCGTCGCGGACGGCCCGAACACTGAAGCTTTCTTT
>TRBD1|many|TRBJ2-1|TRBV7-9
CASSTDRGQSYNEQFF
TGTGCCAGCAGCACTGACAGGGGTCAATCTTACAATGAGCAGTTCTTC
>TRBD1|many|TRBJ1-4|TRBV20-1
CSARGWDRVGEKLFF
TGCAGTGCTAGAGGTTGGGACAGGGTGGGTGAAAAACTGTTTTTT
>-|many|TRBJ1-2|TRBV28
CASSYTTEGRGYTF
TGTGCCAGCAGTTATACAACTGAGGGGCGTGGCTACACCTTC
>TRBD1|many|TRBJ2-1|TRBV11-2
CASSMRQGKINEQFF
TGTGCCAGCAGCATGAGACAGGGTAAGATAAATGAGCAGTTCTTC
>-|many|TRBJ2-1|TRBV11-1
CASSLLGSSSYNEQFF
TGTGCCAGCAGCTTGCTTGGCTCGAGCTCCTACAATGAGCAGTTCTTC
>-|few|TRBJ2-6|TRBV18
CASSPLRASGANVLTF
TGTGCCAGCTCACCCCTGAGGGCCTCTGGGGCCAACGTCCTGACTTTC
>-|few|TRBJ1-2|TRBV20-1
CSARDPRVPNYGYTF
TGCAGTGCTAGAGATCCAAGGGTCCCTAACTATGGCTACACCTTC
>-|many|TRBJ2-7|TRBV30
CASRGKTYEQYF
TGTGCCTCGAGGGGGAAAACCTACGAGCAGTACTTC
>-|many|TRBJ2-7|TRBV27
CASSPLQGMDYEQYF
TGTGCCAGCAGCCCCCTACAGGGAATGGACTACGAGCAGTACTTC
>-|-|TRBJ2-2|TRBV12-3/TRBV12-4
CASSLPRSQAGELFF
TGTGCCAGCAGTTTACCTCGGTCGCAGGCCGGGGAGCTGTTTTTT
>TRBD1|many|TRBJ1-4|TRBV2
CASSSGTVAGEKLFF
TGTGCCAGCAGTAGCGGGACAGTCGCCGGCGAAAAACTGTTTTTT
>-|-|TRBJ2-1|TRBV7-9
CASSLTDTSYGRGEQFF
TGTGCCAGCAGCTTAACGGACACTAGTTATGGTCGCGGTGAGCAGTTCTTC
>-|many|TRBJ1-3|TRBV6-1
CASSRDRSSGNTIYF
TGTGCCAGCAGTAGGGACCGGAGCTCTGGAAACACCATATATTTT
>-|many|TRBJ2-7|TRBV11-3
CASSLDQRGFYEQYF
TGTGCCAGCAGCTTAGATCAAAGAGGGTTTTACGAGCAGTACTTC
>-|many|TRBJ2-3|TRBV24-1
CATSDGWDLTDTQYF
TGTGCCACCAGTGACGGTTGGGACCTCACAGATACGCAGTATTTT
>-|many|TRBJ1-1|TRBV20-1
CSASPSGAQAHTEAFF
TGCAGTGCTTCCCCTAGCGGAGCTCAGGCTCACACTGAAGCTTTCTTT
>-|-|TRBJ2-3|TRBV20-1
CSARLLRVGADTQYF
TGCAGTGCTAGGTTACTCAGGGTCGGGGCAGATACGCAGTATTTT
>-|few|TRBJ1-4|TRBV13
CASSLQGFEKLFF
TGTGCCAGCAGCTTACAGGGTTTTGAAAAACTGTTTTTT
>TRBD2|many|TRBJ2-3|TRBV10-3
CAITGSGDTDTQYF
TGTGCCATCACGGGCAGCGGGGACACAGATACGCAGTATTTT
>-|few|TRBJ2-2|TRBV28
CASSIRGYRELFF
TGTGCCAGCAGCATAAGGGGGTACAGGGAGCTGTTTTTT
>TRBD2|-|TRBJ2-1|TRBV2
CASTPLPGLAGGTNTNEQFF
TGTGCCAGCACCCCTCTCCCGGGACTAGCGGGAGGTACGAATACAAATGAGCAGTTCTTC
>-|-|TRBJ1-5|TRBV4-3
CASSQVFGRAQHF
TGCGCCAGCAGCCAAGTTTTCGGCAGGGCCCAGCATTTT
>TRBD2|few|TRBJ2-1|TRBV19
CASSIFPSGSYNEQFF
TGTGCCAGTAGTATCTTTCCTAGCGGGTCCTACAATGAGCAGTTCTTC
>-|few|TRBJ2-4|TRBV19
CASSSPAAQSLHIQYF
TGTGCCAGTAGTAGCCCGGCCGCCCAGTCCCTACACATTCAGTACTTC
>-|many|TRBJ2-5|TRBV3-1
CASSQHRVTQETQYF
TGTGCCAGCAGCCAACACAGGGTGACACAAGAGACCCAGTACTTC
>-|many|TRBJ2-7|TRBV30
CAWSFAGPRGYEQYF
TGTGCCTGGAGCTTCGCCGGGCCCCGCGGCTACGAGCAGTACTTC
>-|few|TRBJ2-7|TRBV2
CASSHRQVYEQYF
TGTGCCAGCAGTCACCGACAGGTCTACGAGCAGTACTTC
>-|many|TRBJ1-1|TRBV3-1
CASSTPATGTTEAFF
TGTGCCAGCAGCACCCCCGCGACGGGGACCACTGAAGCTTTCTTT
>TRBD1|-|TRBJ2-7|TRBV7-9
CASSHRGSDYEQYF
TGTGCCAGCAGCCACAGGGGGTCTGACTACGAGCAGTACTTC
>TRBD1|few|TRBJ2-3|TRBV5-1
CASSWHRQGGTDTQYF
TGCGCCAGCAGCTGGCACCGACAGGGCGGCACAGATACGCAGTATTTT
>-|few|TRBJ1-5|TRBV27
CASSLPGDNQPQHF
TGTGCCAGCAGTTTACCAGGAGACAATCAGCCCCAGCATTTT
>TRBD1|many|TRBJ1-2|TRBV2
CASSDAPWTGRDGYTF
TGTGCCAGCAGTGATGCCCCCTGGACAGGTCGGGATGGCTACACCTTC
>-|many|TRBJ1-3|TRBV12-3/TRBV12-4
CASSPREGGAGNTIYF
TGTGCCAGCAGTCCAAGAGAGGGGGGAGCTGGAAACACCATATATTTT
>-|-|TRBJ1-1|TRBV4-3
CASSLERGSEAFF
TGCGCCAGCAGCCTCGAAAGGGGTAGCGAAGCTTTCTTT
>TRBD2|many|TRBJ2-3|TRBV12-3/TRBV12-4
CASSFRLAGVTDTQYF
TGTGCCAGCAGCTTCCGACTAGCGGGAGTTACAGATACGCAGTATTTT
>TRBD1|many|TRBJ1-2|TRBV15
CATSRGARGQGANYGYTF
TGTGCCACCAGCAGAGGGGCAAGAGGACAGGGGGCTAACTATGGCTACACCTTC
>-|many|TRBJ2-1|TRBV11-3
CASSQPKGRNNEQFF
TGTGCCAGCAGCCAACCAAAAGGGAGGAACAATGAGCAGTTCTTC
>-|many|TRBJ2-5|TRBV4-3
CASSQEVTVQETQYF
TGCGCCAGCAGCCAAGAAGTGACTGTGCAAGAGACCCAGTACTTC
>-|many|TRBJ2-5|TRBV11-2
CASSFRDGRKETQYF
TGTGCCAGCAGCTTCCGGGACGGAAGAAAAGAGACCCAGTACTTC
>TRBD1|few|TRBJ1-2|TRBV20-1
CSAVTGQLNYGYTF
TGCAGTGCTGTTACGGGACAGCTGAACTATGGCTACACCTTC